This TCR beta chain stems from a study of T cells in Graves' hyperthyroidism and ophthalmopathy. Study in general: Before any treatment, at initial diagnosis, peripheral blood was collected.

The investigators amplified TCR beta CDR3 regions from RNA transcripts. The HTBI primer set drove a first-round RT-PCR of the TCR CDR3. TCRdb fed the multiplex PCR reads into MiXCR, producing one record per CDR3 protein. The repertoire holds roughly 510,000 distinct CDR3 sequences, with 20% as singletons. Stable Graves' hyperthyroidism denoted no ophthalmopathy progression over 18 months. Uncontrolled infection, other autoimmune disease, pregnancy or lactation barred patients from enrollment. Fresh peripheral blood, roughly 9.3 ml, was the source of the PBMCs. The table lists this clonotype with many counts. The origin of this receptor is a man aged 18 to 29 with Graves' hyperthyroidism. Source material: blood.

DNA of the CDR3: TGTGCCATCAGTGATCCGGGACAGGGGATCGGGGAGCTGTTTTTT. Translated: CAISDPGQGIGELFF. The genes are TRBV10-3 and TRBJ2-2; TRBD1 matches at 10 bases. CDR3 length: 15 amino acids. V was pared by 3 bases and J by 7 bases, with 5 bases of the junction left unmatched. Germline V lookup: CDR1 ENHRY, CDR2 SYGVKD.